Detailed here is one TCR beta chain. Its antigen is not identified. The data derive from a study of cytomegalovirus exposure and HLA in healthy donors. Study-wide results and limits: Analysis was carried out at a later point, and it linked a missense DCLRE1C variant to TCR beta V- and J-gene trimming. Common viral pathogens seemed, in a later analysis, to connect with several of the most significant clusters. Earlier findings revealed that most TCR beta V segments proved productive either about 90% or about 30% of the time.

Sampled while nominally healthy, donors likely had unrecorded immune exposures. PCR employed 60 Vbeta and 13 Jbeta primers. Sequencing was performed with immunoSEQ multiplex PCR; in TCRdb, only in-frame clones are kept and a portion is missing. The sample includes roughly 180,000 clones, under 80% of them seen just once. This TCR came from a woman between 45 and 60 years old in good health and CMV-seropositive. Sequencing was carried out using PBMCs.

CDR3 DNA sequence: TGTGCCAGTAGTATCGACAGGGCGAGCAATCAGCCCCAGCATTTT. This sequence encodes CASSIDRASNQPQHF. This chain uses TRBV19 with TRBJ1-5, with 7 bases fitting TRBD1. The J segment lost 1 base and the V segment lost 3 bases, leaving 3 bases of the junction unmatched. This CDR3 is 15 amino acids long. Germline V gene lookup returns CDR1 LNHDA and CDR2 SQIVND (reference sequence).